These 24 T cell receptor beta chains were sequenced from one sample in a study of control samples from healthy donors and cancer patients. Using immunoSEQ multiplex PCR, the repertoire was profiled, and TCRdb retains in-frame clones only, with some absent. The sample yields roughly 180,000 clones, approximately 91% seen once. The source material was blood. Receptor source: a woman aged 40 to 50 in good health.

V usage is TRBV19 and J usage is TRBJ2-7; perhaps TRBD2 as D (6 bases). CDR3 length: 14 amino acids. CDR1 is LNHDA, CDR2 SQIVND, per germline (reference sequence). Trimming pared 4 bases from V and 3 bases from J, leaving 13 bases between. CDR3 loop: CASSKGSGDYEQYF. CDR3 DNA sequence: TGTGCCAGTAGTAAAGGGTCGGGGGACTACGAGCAGTACTTC.

The chain employs TRBV3-1 (or the pseudogene TRBV3-2) and TRBJ2-2; D not certain. The germline V gene encodes CDR1 LGHDT and CDR2 YNNKEL (reference sequence). Deletions cut 4 bases from V and 6 bases from J, with 21 bases between. This CDR3 is built from 17 residues. CDR3 nucleotide sequence: TGTGCCAGCAGCCCGCGTCGATTACTGGGCGTCTCCGGGGAGCTGTTTTTT. Translation: CASSPRRLLGVSGELFF.

The J gene is TRBJ1-1, the V gene TRBV19; no clear D. With 1 base removed from V and 11 bases from J, the gap between germline ends came to 14 bases. Germline assignment: CDR1 LNHDA and CDR2 SQIVND (reference sequence). This CDR3 comprises 13 residues. The CDR3 spells CASSIARSRMAFF. The CDR3 nucleotides are TGTGCCAGTAGTATAGCGCGGTCGCGGATGGCTTTCTTT.

V gene TRBV13 combines with J gene TRBJ2-7; D possibly matches TRBD1 or TRBD2 (5 bases each). With 5 bases removed from V and 5 bases from J, the gap between germline ends came to 10 bases. This CDR3 region has 12 residues. Looked up from germline, CDR1 is PRHDT and CDR2 is FYEKMQ (reference sequence). Here the CDR3 DNA reads TGTGCCAGCAGCCTACGGGGCCACGAGCAGTACTTC. This translates into CASSLRGHEQYF. The full variable domain, its missing parts supplied by reference TRBV13 and TRBJ2-7, is AAGVIQSPRHLIKEKRETATLKCYPIPRHDTVYWYQQGPGQDPQFLISFYEKMQSDKGSIPDRFSAQQFSDYHSELNMSSLELGDSALYFCASSLRGHEQYFGPGTRLTVT.

This rearrangement joins TRBV6-5 to TRBJ1-5; TRBD1 matches at 8 bases. The CDR3 consists of 15 residues. Germline lookup yields CDR1 MNHEY and CDR2 SVGAGI. With V trimmed by 5 bases and J by 2 bases, 5 bases remained unmatched. The CDR3 protein is CASSTSQGGNQPQHF. Written as DNA, the CDR3 is TGTGCCAGCAGTACATCACAGGGGGGCAATCAGCCCCAGCATTTT.

V gene TRBV6-6 combines with J gene TRBJ2-5; D not resolved. Germline CDR1 reads MNHNY; CDR2 reads SVGAGI (reference sequence). With 5 bases removed from V and 1 base from J, the gap between germline ends came to 11 bases. The CDR3 length is 14 residues. The CDR3 coding sequence is TGTGCCAGCAGTATCCAGGATGCCCAAGAGACCCAGTACTTC. Its translation is CASSIQDAQETQYF.

This clone has only one observation. The rearrangement joins TRBV29-1 to TRBJ2-3; unclear D gene. The germline gives CDR1 SQVTM, CDR2 ANQGSEA. CDR3 length: 13 amino acids. The V end lost 1 base, the J end lost 5 bases, and 10 bases lay between the germline ends. CDR3 amino acids: CSVEGSGEDTQYF. DNA of the CDR3: TGCAGCGTTGAAGGATCTGGGGAAGATACGCAGTATTTT.

The V gene is TRBV5-4, the J gene TRBJ2-7; D may be TRBD1 (5 bases). Germline CDR1 is SGHNT and CDR2 is YYREEE (reference sequence). CDR3 length: 15 residues. V gave up 3 bases and J gave up 2 bases, with 15 bases separating them. In DNA, the CDR3 is TGTGCCAGCAGCTCCGGACACTTAGGGGCCTACGAGCAGTACTTC. Amino acid sequence: CASSSGHLGAYEQYF. The whole variable domain, filled in from reference TRBV5-4 and TRBJ2-7, reads ETGVTQSPTHLIKTRGQQVTLRCSSQSGHNTVSWYQQALGQGPQFIFQYYREEENGRGNFPPRFSGLQFPNYSSELNVNALELDDSALYLCASSSGHLGAYEQYFGPGTRLTVT.

The sample holds many counts of this clone. The rearrangement links TRBV19 to TRBJ2-2; D ambiguous. Trimming pared 2 bases from V and 5 bases from J, leaving 15 bases between. This CDR3 contains 16 residues. Germline V CDR1 and CDR2: LNHDA, SQIVND (reference sequence). As DNA, the CDR3 is TGTGCCAGTAGTATAATGAGCGATCCTTCTACCGGGGAGCTGTTTTTT. It codes for CASSIMSDPSTGELFF. Full variable domain (rest looked up from reference TRBV19 and TRBJ2-2): DGGITQSPKYLFRKEGQNVTLSCEQNLNHDAMYWYRQDPGQGLRLIYYSQIVNDFQKGDIAEGYSVSREKKESFPLTVTSAQKNPTAFYLCASSIMSDPSTGELFFGEGSRLTVL.

The chain carries TRBV6-6 and TRBJ1-1; no clear D. Per the germline V gene, CDR1 is MNHNY and CDR2 is SVGAGI (reference sequence). The CDR3 runs to 14 residues. Between the trimmed V and J ends, which lost 6 bases and 0 bases, there was a span of 11 bases. The CDR3 here is CASSPPGMNTEAFF. DNA for the CDR3: TGTGCCAGCAGCCCGCCCGGGATGAACACTGAAGCTTTCTTT.

This chain connects TRBV3-1 (or the pseudogene TRBV3-2) to TRBJ2-2; tentative D call: TRBD1 (5 bases). Germline V gene data show CDR1 as LGHDT and CDR2 as YNNKEL (reference sequence). This CDR3 is built from 14 residues. The V end lost 5 bases, the J end lost 3 bases, and 10 bases lay between the germline ends. CDR3 residues: CASSGTQDTGELFF. DNA for the CDR3: TGTGCCAGCAGCGGCACACAGGACACCGGGGAGCTGTTTTTT.

This clone showed up just once. The rearrangement links TRBV5-5 to TRBJ2-5; no clear D. This CDR3 spans 16 amino acids. Germline loops: CDR1 SGHKS, CDR2 YYEKEE (reference sequence). V was pared by 5 bases and J by 1 base, with 18 bases between. The DNA for the CDR3 is TGTGCCAGCAGTCGGACCATTTACGCCGCCCAAGAGACCCAGTACTTC. Translation gives CASSRTIYAAQETQYF.

This chain connects TRBV4-1 to TRBJ1-3; possible D gene TRBD1, 5 bases. V lost 6 bases, J lost 4 bases, and 13 bases lay in between. Germline loops: CDR1 MGHRA, CDR2 YSYEKL. The CDR3 spans 14 residues. The CDR3 region has the DNA TGCGCCAGCAGGCCGTTAGGGGTAGGAAACACCATATATTTT. Translation gives CASRPLGVGNTIYF.

The gene calls are TRBV19 and TRBJ1-5; the D is unclear. The CDR3 is 13 residues long. Germline CDR1 reads LNHDA; CDR2 reads SQIVND (reference sequence). V lost 8 bases, J lost 6 bases, and 14 bases lay in between. CDR3 in DNA: TGTGCCAGTCGCGGAGGGCCGGTTCAGCCCCAGCATTTT. Translated: CASRGGPVQPQHF.

V is TRBV2 and J is TRBJ2-5; unclear D gene. This CDR3 contains 11 residues. V was shortened by 7 bases and J by 2 bases, with 5 bases between the two germline ends. Germline CDR1 reads SNHLY; CDR2 reads FYNNEI. DNA of the CDR3: TGTGCCAGCAAGGAGCAAGAGACCCAGTACTTC. This codes for CASKEQETQYF.

This chain joins TRBV11-2 and TRBJ1-2; D call uncertain. The CDR3 is 14 amino acids. CDR1 SGHAT and CDR2 FQNNGV come from the germline V gene. The V and J ends lost 1 base and 4 bases respectively, with 10 bases between them. The CDR3 sequence: CASSLVDGIYGYTF. The DNA of the CDR3 is TGTGCCAGCAGCTTAGTCGACGGCATCTATGGCTACACCTTC.

The chain links TRBV7-2 to TRBJ2-7; the D is unclear. There are 13 residues in the CDR3. Trimming cost V 4 bases and J 3 bases, with 10 bases left between them. The V gene's germline CDR1 is SGHTA and CDR2 FQGNSA. The CDR3 sequence is CASSSPLYYEQYF. CDR3 DNA: TGTGCCAGCAGCTCTCCGCTTTACTACGAGCAGTACTTC.

J is TRBJ2-5 and V is TRBV11-2; D call uncertain. V shed 5 bases and J shed 2 bases, with 12 bases lying between them. This CDR3 is 14 amino acids long. Germline assignment: CDR1 SGHAT and CDR2 FQNNGV. In nucleotides, the CDR3 is TGTGCCAGCAGCCCCCGGACCCTACAAGAGACCCAGTACTTC. This sequence encodes CASSPRTLQETQYF.

This chain joins TRBV19 and TRBJ1-1; no clear D gene. Germline V lookup: CDR1 LNHDA, CDR2 SQIVND (reference sequence). V was clipped by 7 bases and J by 1 base, with 7 bases between them. This CDR3 is built from 12 residues. For the CDR3, the DNA is TGTGCCAGTACAACCCGGAACACTGAAGCTTTCTTT. Encoded protein: CASTTRNTEAFF. The full variable domain, its missing parts supplied by reference TRBV19 and TRBJ1-1, is DGGITQSPKYLFRKEGQNVTLSCEQNLNHDAMYWYRQDPGQGLRLIYYSQIVNDFQKGDIAEGYSVSREKKESFPLTVTSAQKNPTAFYLCASTTRNTEAFFGQGTRLTVV.

This chain links TRBV14 with TRBJ2-5; 7 bases align to TRBD2. This CDR3 has 15 amino acids. The V gene's germline CDR1 is SGHDN and CDR2 FVKESK. J lost 7 bases, V lost 0 bases, and 8 bases had no gene match. CDR3 sequence: CASSQDRGPGGTQYF. The CDR3 bases are TGTGCCAGCAGCCAAGATCGCGGGCCGGGGGGGACCCAGTACTTC.

The J gene is TRBJ1-1, the V gene TRBV10-3, with 7 bases matching TRBD1. This CDR3 contains 14 residues. Germline trimming cut 0 bases from V and 8 bases from J; bases unmatched to any gene: 6. Germline V gives CDR1 ENHRY, CDR2 SYGVKD. CDR3: CAISESTGHAEAFF. CDR3 DNA sequence: TGTGCCATCAGTGAGTCGACAGGGCATGCGGAAGCTTTCTTT.

The V gene is TRBV27, the J gene TRBJ1-6, with D maybe TRBD1 (5 bases). Germline loops: CDR1 MNHEY, CDR2 SMNVEV (reference sequence). V was trimmed by 5 bases and J by 0 bases, leaving 14 bases between them. The CDR3 contains 17 residues. The CDR3 DNA is TGTGCCAGCAGTCTTCTGTGGGGGGGCTCCTATAATTCACCCCTCCACTTT. Amino acid sequence: CASSLLWGGSYNSPLHF.

The V call is TRBV21-1, the J call TRBJ2-1; the table names TRBD2, a call not compared with the DNA. TRBV21-1 is annotated as a pseudogene. This CDR3 has 16 residues. Here the CDR3 DNA reads TGTGCCAGCAGCAAAAAGCGGGCAGAAACCTACAATGAGCAGTTCTTC. It translates to CASSKKRAETYNEQFF.

The chain links TRBV9 to TRBJ2-3, with 10 bases identical to TRBD2. This CDR3 region has 14 residues. V gave up 3 bases and J gave up 4 bases; unmatched junction bases: 2. Germline V gene sequence: CDR1 SGDLS, CDR2 YYNGEE. DNA of the CDR3: TGTGCCAGCAGCGGAAGCGGGAGGGCAGATACGCAGTATTTT. Amino acid sequence: CASSGSGRADTQYF. Variable domain in full (rest from reference TRBV9 and TRBJ2-3): DSGVTQTPKHLITATGQRVTLRCSPRSGDLSVYWYQQSLDQGLQFLIQYYNGEERAKGNILERFSAQQFPDLHSELNLSSLELGDSALYFCASSGSGRADTQYFGPGTRLTVL.